The 17 T cell receptor beta chains reported below all come from one sample, sequenced in a study of cytomegalovirus exposure and HLA in healthy donors. The PCR was carried out with 60 Vbeta primers and 13 Jbeta primers. Generated by immunoSEQ multiplex PCR, the TCRdb table keeps only in-frame clones and is missing some. The sample carries some 77,000 clones, about 80% recorded once. Material for sequencing was PBMCs. Receptor source: a man aged 30 to 45 in good health and CMV-seronegative.

The chain has TRBV30 and TRBJ2-1; tentative D call: TRBD2 (5 bases). This CDR3 is built from 12 residues. Trimming shortened V by 5 bases and J by 11 bases, and 16 bases separated the two germline ends. CDR1 is GTSNPN and CDR2 is SVGIG in the germline V gene (reference sequence). The CDR3 loop is CAWSGPGIQQFF. The CDR3 bases are TGTGCCTGGTCGGGCCCCGGGATCCAGCAGTTCTTC. The full variable domain, with the rest looked up from reference TRBV30 and TRBJ2-1, is SQTIHQWPATLVQPVGSPLSLECTVEGTSNPNLYWYRQAAGRGLQLLFYSVGIGQISSEVPQNLSASRPQDRQFILSSKKLLLSDSGFYLCAWSGPGIQQFFGPGTRLTVL.

DNA of the CDR3: TGTGCCAGCAGCTTAGAGGGGGGGGGAGGCACTGAAGCTTTCTTT. It codes for CASSLEGGGGTEAFF. V gene TRBV11-2 combines with J gene TRBJ1-1; D is perhaps TRBD1 (5 bases). The V gene lost 0 bases and the J gene lost 4 bases, with 12 bases spanning the gap. Germline V gene data show CDR1 as SGHAT and CDR2 as FQNNGV. This CDR3 comprises 15 residues. The variable domain in full, completed from reference TRBV11-2 and TRBJ1-1, reads EAGVAQSPRYKIIEKRQSVAFWCNPISGHATLYWYQQILGQGPKLLIQFQNNGVVDDSQLPKDRFSAERLKGVDSTLKIQPAKLEDSAVYLCASSLEGGGGTEAFFGQGTRLTVV.

This chain joins TRBV30 and TRBJ2-7; 9 positions agree with TRBD1. The J segment lost 5 bases and the V segment lost 5 bases, leaving 16 bases of the junction unmatched. This CDR3 comprises 16 residues. Per the germline V gene, CDR1 is GTSNPN and CDR2 is SVGIG (reference sequence). The CDR3 sequence: CAWGAKSGQGIHEQYF. The CDR3 DNA sequence: TGTGCCTGGGGAGCGAAATCGGGACAGGGAATCCACGAGCAGTACTTC.

The count of this clone is one. The gene calls are TRBV29-1 and TRBJ1-5, with D unclear. The CDR3 spans 16 residues. Germline CDR1 is SQVTM and CDR2 is ANQGSEA. Trimming took off 1 base at V and 3 bases at J, with 16 bases between the two ends. The CDR3 bases are TGCAGCGTTGAAGTAACGTGGGAGTCATACAATCAGCCCCAGCATTTT. It translates to CSVEVTWESYNQPQHF.

V and J are TRBV5-1 and TRBJ2-5, with 7 bases aligning to TRBD2. Germline CDR1 reads SGHRS; CDR2 reads YFSETQ. Trimming cost V 7 bases and J 5 bases; bases outside gene matches: 5. There are 12 residues in the CDR3. CDR3: CASGREGETQYF. CDR3 nucleotides: TGCGCCAGCGGCAGGGAGGGGGAGACCCAGTACTTC.

The chain joins TRBV28 to TRBJ1-6, with 7 bases aligning to TRBD1. Unmatched junction bases numbered 5, after V lost 3 bases and J lost 6 bases. Germline CDR1 is MDHEN and CDR2 is SYDVKM. This CDR3 has 15 residues. The CDR3 protein is CASSFRGQVNSPLHF. In DNA, the CDR3 is TGTGCCAGCAGTTTCCGCGGACAGGTTAATTCACCCCTCCACTTT.

The V and J genes are TRBV5-4 and TRBJ2-3; D may be TRBD1 (6 bases). The CDR3 is 15 residues long. Looked up from germline, CDR1 is SGHNT and CDR2 is YYREEE (reference sequence). Trimming took off 0 bases at V and 3 bases at J, with 11 bases between the two ends. As DNA, the CDR3 is TGTGCCAGCAGCTTGGGGGGGCGCGAGACAGATACGCAGTATTTT. It translates to CASSLGGRETDTQYF.

This chain uses TRBV6-1 with TRBJ2-1; 8 bases are a match to TRBD2. The germline CDR1 and CDR2 sequences are MNHNS and SASEGT. The CDR3 is 15 amino acids. V dropped 8 bases and J dropped 6; count of bases not matched to a gene: 12. CDR3 amino acids: CASEGSGGRGNEQFF. In DNA form, the CDR3 reads TGTGCCAGCGAGGGGAGCGGGGGCCGCGGCAATGAGCAGTTCTTC.

The chain links TRBV5-6 to TRBJ2-5, with 14 bases identical to TRBD2. CDR1 is SGHDT and CDR2 is YYEEEE in the germline V gene. V was pared by 7 bases and J by 5 bases, with 13 bases of the junction left unmatched. The CDR3 extends over 17 amino acids. CDR3 sequence (DNA): TGTGCCAGCCGTCAAACGACTAGCGGGGGGGCAGAGGAGACCCAGTACTTC. Protein: CASRQTTSGGAEETQYF.

This chain links TRBV7-3 with TRBJ2-7, with TRBD2 as a possible D gene (7 bases). CDR1 and CDR2 from the germline V gene are SGHTA and FQGTGA. The CDR3 is 15 amino acids. Trimming cost V 6 bases and J 3 bases, with 18 bases left between them. CDR3 DNA sequence: TGTGCCAGCAGTTTAGGAGGGGGGGGCGTCTACGAGCAGTACTTC. Translated, it gives CASSLGGGGVYEQYF.

The chain couples TRBV5-1 to TRBJ1-4; D not resolved. CDR3 length equals 14 residues. V dropped 3 bases and J dropped 5 bases, with 11 bases sitting between them. The germline CDR1 and CDR2 sequences are SGHRS and YFSETQ. This chain's CDR3 is CASSSPPENEKLFF. In DNA, the CDR3 is TGCGCCAGCAGCTCCCCCCCGGAGAATGAAAAACTGTTTTTT.

V and J are TRBV2 and TRBJ2-3, with D possibly TRBD1 on 5 matching bases. Germline V gene data show CDR1 as SNHLY and CDR2 as FYNNEI. CDR3 length: 14 residues. V was clipped by 11 bases and J by 3 bases, with 18 bases between them. The CDR3, as DNA: TGTGCCGGTCAACAGGATCGGGTGACAGATACGCAGTATTTT. Translated, it gives CAGQQDRVTDTQYF. Drawing the rest from reference TRBV2 and TRBJ2-3, the complete variable domain is EPEVTQTPSHQVTQMGQEVILRCVPISNHLYFYWYRQILGQKVEFLVSFYNNEISEKSEIFDDQFSVERPDGSNFTLKIRSTKLEDSAMYFCAGQQDRVTDTQYFGPGTRLTVL.

The chain carries TRBV5-1 and TRBJ2-3, with 10 bases that match TRBD2. Germline CDR1 is SGHRS and CDR2 is YFSETQ. The CDR3 is made up of 16 amino acids. The V and J ends lost 2 bases and 4 bases, in that order; junction bases with no gene match: 7. DNA for the CDR3: TGCGCCAGCAGCTTAGGTCTAGCGGGGGTATCAGATACGCAGTATTTT. Translated: CASSLGLAGVSDTQYF.

The V and J genes are TRBV6-5 and TRBJ1-6; D not certain. The germline V gene has CDR1 MNHEY and CDR2 SVGAGI. The V gene lost 4 bases and the J gene lost 4 bases, with 5 bases spanning the gap. This CDR3 is 13 amino acids long. The CDR3 sequence: CASSWQYNSPLHF. CDR3 in DNA: TGTGCCAGCAGTTGGCAGTATAATTCACCCCTCCACTTT.

A note on this clone: Other DNA sequences in the sample encode the same CDR3. The chain is built from TRBV27 and TRBJ1-1, with D maybe TRBD1 (6 bases). The germline V gene encodes CDR1 MNHEY and CDR2 SMNVEV (reference sequence). V was cut by 6 bases and J by 4 bases, with 15 bases left in between. The CDR3 runs 14 residues. For the CDR3, the DNA is TGTGCCAGCAGCAGGGGAATTAGTCGCACTGAAGCTTTCTTT. It translates to CASSRGISRTEAFF.

V gene TRBV19 combines with J gene TRBJ1-5; TRBD1 aligns across 8 bases. The trim removed 5 bases at V and 4 bases at J, leaving 13 bases unmatched. The CDR3 length is 17 residues. Germline lookup yields CDR1 LNHDA and CDR2 SQIVND (reference sequence). The CDR3 DNA reads TGTGCCAGTAGTGCACCGGGACAGGCGCCCAAGAATCAGCCCCAGCATTTT. Its translation: CASSAPGQAPKNQPQHF.

This rearrangement joins TRBV6-5 to TRBJ2-2, with 7 bases identical to TRBD2. This CDR3 contains 16 residues. Per the germline V gene, CDR1 is MNHEY and CDR2 is SVGAGI. J was trimmed by 4 bases and V by 2 bases; bases with no gene match: 7. CDR3 DNA sequence: TGTGCCAGCAGTTACGACAGCGGGATAGGCACCGGGGAGCTGTTTTTT. This codes for CASSYDSGIGTGELFF.